A selection of T cell receptor beta chains follows, all from one sample in a study of blood T cell repertoires in COVID-19. Profiled with immunoSEQ multiplex PCR; TCRdb holds only in-frame clones, not every one. This table holds about 170,000 clones, around 86% found once. Sample: peripheral blood. These receptor sequences come from a woman aged 80 or older with COVID-19, enrolled during active disease. Each CDR3 is given with its conserved first and last residue. Each record gives: clone size, D gene, CDR3 length, J gene, V gene, CDR3 DNA, CDR3 protein. A D gene is named only where the DNA matches it firmly. Rows give clone size only sometimes, using once, few, many, or a class for an expanded clone.

NA | NA | 17 | TRBJ2-7 | TRBV2 | TGTGCCAGCAGCCCGCCGGAGAGGGCGAAAAGCTCCTACGAGCAGTACTTC | CASSPPERAKSSYEQYF
NA | TRBD2 | 14 | TRBJ2-5 | TRBV4-2 | TGTGCCAGCAGGGGTAGCGGGACGGGGGAGACCCAGTACTTC | CASRGSGTGETQYF
NA | NA | 15 | TRBJ1-5 | TRBV28 | TGTGCCAGCAGTTTAGTTACAGTTGGCAATCAGCCCCAGCATTTT | CASSLVTVGNQPQHF
NA | TRBD1 | 13 | TRBJ2-3 | TRBV5-1 | TGCGCCAGCAGCCCCAGGGGGCCAGATACGCAGTATTTT | CASSPRGPDTQYF
NA | NA | 13 | TRBJ1-1 | TRBV6-5 | TGTGCCAGCAGTTACGGGGGGGACACTGAAGCTTTCTTT | CASSYGGDTEAFF
NA | NA | 12 | TRBJ1-2 | TRBV10-3 | TGTGCCATCAGTGAACATCGCTATGGCTACACCTTC | CAISEHRYGYTF
NA | NA | 15 | TRBJ1-1 | TRBV7-2 | TGTGCCAGCAGCTTGGCCCCTACAGGGACCACTGAAGCTTTCTTT | CASSLAPTGTTEAFF
NA | NA | 15 | TRBJ1-5 | TRBV10-3 | TGTGCCACATCAGGAGGAACCACCTCCAATCAGCCCCAGCATTTT | CATSGGTTSNQPQHF
NA | NA | 13 | TRBJ1-2 | TRBV28 | TGTGCCAGCAGCCCTGGACTTCGGCTAGGCTACACCTTC | CASSPGLRLGYTF
NA | NA | 13 | TRBJ2-1 | TRBV4-3 | TGCGCCAGCAGCCAAGATGCGTTGGGGCAGCAGTTCTTC | CASSQDALGQQFF
NA | TRBD1 | 14 | TRBJ2-7 | TRBV28 | TGTGCCAGCAGTTTCGGCAGGGGGCTTTGGGAGCAGTACTTC | CASSFGRGLWEQYF
NA | NA | 14 | TRBJ1-5 | TRBV5-6 | TGTGCCAGCAGCTTGGCGGGACAACCGCAGCCCCAGCATTTT | CASSLAGQPQPQHF
NA | NA | 16 | TRBJ1-4 | TRBV18 | TGTGCCAGCTCAATCGGACAGACCTCAACTAATGAAAAACTGTTTTTT | CASSIGQTSTNEKLFF
NA | TRBD2 | 17 | TRBJ2-3 | TRBV5-5 | TGTGCCAGCAGCTCGATGACTAGCGGGACCCGCGCGGATACGCAGTATTTT | CASSSMTSGTRADTQYF
NA | NA | 16 | TRBJ2-1 | TRBV13 | TGTGCCAGCAGCTGGGGCAGGAGGGTTGTGGACAATGAGCAGTTCTTC | CASSWGRRVVDNEQFF
NA | NA | 12 | TRBJ2-7 | TRBV5-1 | TGCGCCAGCAGCTTGAGGGGCCACGAGCAGTACTTC | CASSLRGHEQYF
few | NA | 12 | TRBJ1-5 | TRBV7-2 | TGTGCCAGCAGCTTCGGGTATCAGCCCCAGCATTTT | CASSFGYQPQHF
NA | NA | 17 | TRBJ2-1 | TRBV2 | TGTGCCAGCAGAAAGGGGACATCCCTGAGCTCCTACAATGAGCAGTTCTTC | CASRKGTSLSSYNEQFF
NA | NA | 13 | TRBJ1-1 | TRBV18 | TGTGCCAGCTCACCAGACAGGACATCTGAAGCTTTCTTT | CASSPDRTSEAFF
NA | TRBD2 | 15 | TRBJ2-2 | TRBV7-3 | TGTGCCAGCAGCTTAAGGACTAGGGGCACCGGGGAGCTGTTTTTT | CASSLRTRGTGELFF
NA | NA | 13 | TRBJ1-1 | TRBV28 | TGTGCCAGCAGTCAGGGCGTCAAGATTGAAGCTTTCTTT | CASSQGVKIEAFF
NA | TRBD1 | 15 | TRBJ2-1 | TRBV19 | TGTGCCGTATCCATGGGGGGACAGGGGTACAATGAGCAGTTCTTC | CAVSMGGQGYNEQFF
NA | NA | 12 | TRBJ2-7 | TRBV12-3/TRBV12-4 | TGTGCCAGCAGTTTGGGGAGATACGAGCAGTACTTC | CASSLGRYEQYF
NA | NA | 19 | TRBJ2-7 | TRBV4-1 | TGCGCCAGCAGCCTCATCGGAGCAGGGGCGAGTGGGGGAGCCTACGAGCAGTACTTC | CASSLIGAGASGGAYEQYF
NA | NA | 15 | TRBJ1-1 | TRBV5-1 | TGCGCCAGCAGCGTCGGGTTTCTAGGGAGCACTGAAGCTTTCTTT | CASSVGFLGSTEAFF
NA | NA | 15 | TRBJ1-1 | TRBV6-2/TRBV6-3 | TGTGCCAGCAGTTCCCCTAGGACAACGAACACTGAAGCTTTCTTT | CASSSPRTTNTEAFF
few | NA | 14 | TRBJ1-2 | TRBV4-1 | TGCGCCAGCAGCCACCTGGGGCAACTCTATGGCTACACCTTC | CASSHLGQLYGYTF
NA | NA | 16 | TRBJ1-1 | TRBV5-4 | TGTGCCAGCAGCTTGGGACCGGGTCTCATGAACACTGAAGCTTTCTTT | CASSLGPGLMNTEAFF
NA | TRBD1 | 15 | TRBJ1-2 | TRBV28 | TGTGCCAGCAGTTCCCCGGACAGGGGCTTGGGTGGCTACACCTTC | CASSSPDRGLGGYTF
NA | TRBD1 | 14 | TRBJ2-5 | TRBV6-5 | TGTGCCAGCAGTTACTCGAGGACAGGAGGGACCCAGTACTTC | CASSYSRTGGTQYF
NA | NA | 12 | TRBJ2-7 | TRBV6-5 | TGTGCCAGCAGCCCCCGGGGTGGCGAGCAGTACTTC | CASSPRGGEQYF
few | NA | 15 | TRBJ2-1 | TRBV5-1 | TGCGCCAGCAGCTCAGACGGGACTCCCGGAGAGGCGAAGTTCTTC | CASSSDGTPGEAKFF
NA | NA | 14 | TRBJ2-7 | TRBV4-2 | TGTGCCAGCAGCCCGACAGTAAACTCCTACGAGCAGTACTTC | CASSPTVNSYEQYF
NA | NA | 16 | TRBJ1-1 | TRBV7-8 | TGTGCCAGCAGCACCTTCCGAGGGGGTGGCTACACTGAAGCTTTCTTT | CASSTFRGGGYTEAFF
once | NA | 15 | TRBJ1-1 | TRBV5-1 | TGCGCCAGCAGCTTGGATTCGGGGATGAACACTGAAGCTTTCTTT | CASSLDSGMNTEAFF
NA | TRBD2 | 18 | TRBJ2-7 | TRBV7-8 | TGTGCCAGCAGCCGGGGGGCTAGCGGGAGGGCCTGGTCCTACGAGCAGTACTTC | CASSRGASGRAWSYEQYF
NA | NA | 13 | TRBJ2-7 | TRBV6-5 | TGTGCCATCGCTCGGGGAGTCGGCAACGAGCAGTACTTC | CAIARGVGNEQYF
NA | TRBD2 | 18 | TRBJ2-4 | TRBV7-2 | TGTGCCAGCAGCCAACCAGTAACGGGAGGGTTAGCCAAAAACATTCAGTACTTC | CASSQPVTGGLAKNIQYF
NA | NA | 18 | TRBJ1-1 | TRBV4-2 | TGTGCCAGCAGCCAAGATCTTCGCCAGTGGGTACAAACAGCTGAAGCTTTCTTT | CASSQDLRQWVQTAEAFF
NA | TRBD2 | 15 | TRBJ2-2 | TRBV11-2 | TGTGCCAGCAGGACTAGCGGGCGTTGGACCGGGGAGCTGTTTTTT | CASRTSGRWTGELFF
NA | NA | 16 | TRBJ2-1 | TRBV19 | TGTGCCAGTAGTATAGTTTCTAGCGCCTCCTACAATGAGCAGTTCTTC | CASSIVSSASYNEQFF
few | NA | 12 | TRBJ2-4 | TRBV2 | TGTGCCAGCACTACCTCGGGTGACATTCAGTACTTC | CASTTSGDIQYF
NA | TRBD1 | 20 | TRBJ2-6 | TRBV5-1 | TGCGCCAGCAGCTTGGTTCCTTCCGGGACAGGGGGCGCTGGGGCCAACGTCCTGACTTTC | CASSLVPSGTGGAGANVLTF
NA | TRBD2 | 15 | TRBJ2-3 | TRBV5-6 | TGTGCCAGCAGCTCCGGGACTAGCGCCCCAGATACGCAGTATTTT | CASSSGTSAPDTQYF
few | TRBD1 | 20 | TRBJ1-5 | TRBV24-1 | TGTGCCACCAGTCCGGGCTTCGGGACAGGGGGCGTAGTGGGCAATCAGCCCCAGCATTTT | CATSPGFGTGGVVGNQPQHF
NA | TRBD2 | 16 | TRBJ2-3 | TRBV19 | TGTGCCAGTAGTATTAATCCAGCGGGAGAAGGAAATACGCAGTATTTT | CASSINPAGEGNTQYF
few | NA | 15 | TRBJ1-1 | TRBV18 | TGTGCCAGCTCGCCGAATCGACAGAGTCCAAATGAAGCTTTCTTT | CASSPNRQSPNEAFF
NA | NA | 14 | TRBJ1-1 | TRBV13 | TGTGCCAGCACCCCAAGTACAGGGTACACTGAAGCTTTCTTT | CASTPSTGYTEAFF
NA | TRBD2 | 14 | TRBJ2-3 | TRBV5-4 | TGTGCCAGCAGCTCTGGACTAGTCCCAGATACGCAGTATTTT | CASSSGLVPDTQYF
few | TRBD2 | 13 | TRBJ2-1 | TRBV6-2/TRBV6-3 | TGTGCCAGCAGCTGGACTAGCGGGGGTGAGCAGTTCTTC | CASSWTSGGEQFF
NA | NA | 14 | TRBJ2-1 | TRBV6-4 | TGTGCCAGCAATAGCGAAAACACCTACAATGAGCAGTTCTTC | CASNSENTYNEQFF
NA | NA | 15 | TRBJ1-1 | TRBV7-8 | TGTGCCAGCAGCTTAGGTGGGGCCCCGAACACTGAAGCTTTCTTT | CASSLGGAPNTEAFF
NA | TRBD2 | 16 | TRBJ2-5 | TRBV15 | TGTGCCACCAGCAGAGATCGTCCGGGACTAGGAGAGACCCAGTACTTC | CATSRDRPGLGETQYF
NA | NA | 15 | TRBJ1-1 | TRBV6-2/TRBV6-3 | TGTGCCAGCAGTCGAACGACAATTTTGAACACTGAAGCTTTCTTT | CASSRTTILNTEAFF
NA | NA | 15 | TRBJ2-6 | TRBV28 | TGTGCCATCCTGGCCCGAACCTCTGGGGCCAACGTCCTGACTTTC | CAILARTSGANVLTF
NA | NA | 12 | TRBJ2-3 | TRBV5-5 | TGTGCCAGCAGCCAGGGGCCTGATACGCAGTATTTT | CASSQGPDTQYF
NA | NA | 16 | TRBJ2-6 | TRBV13 | TGTGCCAGCAGCTTTTTTGCGAGAATTGGGGCCAACGTCCTGACTTTC | CASSFFARIGANVLTF